Listed below are T cell receptor beta chains from one sample, sequenced in a study of a mutant IDH1 vaccine in newly diagnosed glioma. Antigens of these TCRs are unknown. Assay: immunoSEQ multiplex PCR; the TCRdb copy retains only in-frame clones and omits some. This table holds around 84,000 clones, roughly four fifths found once. Sequencing was performed on PBMCs, taken from a glioma patient whose treatment included an IDH1 peptide vaccine. All receptors come from a man in his forties or fifties with glioma. The CDR3 runs from the conserved cysteine through the conserved F or W. Each record gives: clone size, V gene, D gene, CDR3 length, J gene, CDR3 DNA, CDR3 protein. A D gene is named only where the DNA matches it firmly. Not all rows give a size; the values are once, few, many and, for expanded clones, a class.

clone size: few; V gene: TRBV7-2; D gene: TRBD2; CDR3 length: 15; J gene: TRBJ2-1; CDR3 DNA: TGTGCCAGCAGCCAGGGAGCGGGAACCCACAATGAGCAGTTCTTC; CDR3 protein: CASSQGAGTHNEQFF
clone size: -; V gene: TRBV27; D gene: -; CDR3 length: 16; J gene: TRBJ1-1; CDR3 DNA: TGTGCCAGCAGCCTAATCCCACCCCGCATGAACACTGAAGCTTTCTTT; CDR3 protein: CASSLIPPRMNTEAFF
clone size: -; V gene: TRBV27; D gene: TRBD1; CDR3 length: 15; J gene: TRBJ1-1; CDR3 DNA: TGTGCCAGCAGTTTCCCGGGACAGGGTGTCTCTCAAGCTTTCTTT; CDR3 protein: CASSFPGQGVSQAFF
clone size: -; V gene: TRBV9; D gene: TRBD2; CDR3 length: 17; J gene: TRBJ2-3; CDR3 DNA: TGTGCCAGCAGCGTAGCAGAGGTGGGAGGGCCGAGGGATACGCAGTATTTT; CDR3 protein: CASSVAEVGGPRDTQYF
clone size: many; V gene: TRBV29-1; D gene: TRBD2; CDR3 length: 16; J gene: TRBJ2-4; CDR3 DNA: TGCAGCGTTGAAGAAGGGGTAGCGGGGGCCAAAAACATTCAGTACTTC; CDR3 protein: CSVEEGVAGAKNIQYF
clone size: -; V gene: TRBV5-6; D gene: -; CDR3 length: 13; J gene: TRBJ1-1; CDR3 DNA: TGTGCCACCCAACAGGGCCCGAACACTGAAGCTTTCTTT; CDR3 protein: CATQQGPNTEAFF
clone size: once; V gene: TRBV7-2; D gene: TRBD2; CDR3 length: 16; J gene: TRBJ2-7; CDR3 DNA: TGTGCCAGCAGCTTAGCGGCTAGCGGGGATATTTACGAGCAGTACTTC; CDR3 protein: CASSLAASGDIYEQYF
clone size: few; V gene: TRBV5-5; D gene: -; CDR3 length: 16; J gene: TRBJ2-5; CDR3 DNA: TGTGCCAGCAGCGGACGTTTAGGGGATTACCAAGAGACCCAGTACTTC; CDR3 protein: CASSGRLGDYQETQYF
clone size: -; V gene: TRBV6-5; D gene: TRBD2; CDR3 length: 14; J gene: TRBJ2-1; CDR3 DNA: TGTGCCAGCAGGGGACTAGCGGGATACAATGAGCAGTTCTTC; CDR3 protein: CASRGLAGYNEQFF
clone size: few; V gene: TRBV6-5; D gene: -; CDR3 length: 13; J gene: TRBJ2-3; CDR3 DNA: TGTGCCAGCAGTTACGGCAGCACAGATACGCAGTATTTT; CDR3 protein: CASSYGSTDTQYF
clone size: -; V gene: TRBV11-3; D gene: TRBD2; CDR3 length: 13; J gene: TRBJ2-7; CDR3 DNA: TGTGCCAGCAGCTGGACTAGCGGCGGGGAGCAGTACTTC; CDR3 protein: CASSWTSGGEQYF
clone size: -; V gene: TRBV28; D gene: TRBD2; CDR3 length: 18; J gene: TRBJ2-1; CDR3 DNA: TGTGCCAGCAGGAACTGGGACTTTATAACGGGAGGAGGTGATGAGCAGTTCTTC; CDR3 protein: CASRNWDFITGGGDEQFF
clone size: -; V gene: TRBV6-4; D gene: TRBD2; CDR3 length: 14; J gene: TRBJ2-1; CDR3 DNA: TGTGCCAGCAGTGTAGCGGGGGGTAGAAATGAGCAGTTCTTC; CDR3 protein: CASSVAGGRNEQFF
clone size: -; V gene: TRBV15; D gene: TRBD1; CDR3 length: 15; J gene: TRBJ2-1; CDR3 DNA: TGTGCCACCAGCCCCCGGGACAGGAGGTACAATGAGCAGTTCTTC; CDR3 protein: CATSPRDRRYNEQFF
clone size: -; V gene: TRBV7-7; D gene: -; CDR3 length: 15; J gene: TRBJ2-5; CDR3 DNA: TGTGCTAGCAGCTTAGTAGTGGGGACTTCGGGGACCCAGTACTTC; CDR3 protein: CASSLVVGTSGTQYF
clone size: -; V gene: TRBV11-2; D gene: TRBD1; CDR3 length: 15; J gene: TRBJ1-3; CDR3 DNA: TGTGCCAGCAGCCGACAGGGAATTTCAGGAAACACCATATATTTT; CDR3 protein: CASSRQGISGNTIYF
clone size: -; V gene: TRBV29-1; D gene: -; CDR3 length: 10; J gene: TRBJ1-1; CDR3 DNA: TGCAGCGCCTGGACATCTGAAGCTTTCTTT; CDR3 protein: CSAWTSEAFF
clone size: -; V gene: TRBV7-3; D gene: -; CDR3 length: 13; J gene: TRBJ2-3; CDR3 DNA: TGTGCCAGCAGCCGGGGTCCCACAGATACGCAGTATTTT; CDR3 protein: CASSRGPTDTQYF
clone size: -; V gene: TRBV18; D gene: TRBD1; CDR3 length: 17; J gene: TRBJ1-3; CDR3 DNA: TGTGCCAGCTCACCATCGGGACAGACCTTTTCTGGAAACACCATATATTTT; CDR3 protein: CASSPSGQTFSGNTIYF
clone size: -; V gene: TRBV13; D gene: -; CDR3 length: 14; J gene: TRBJ2-5; CDR3 DNA: TGTGCCAGCAGCTACAGGCTGGGACCGTGGCCCCAGTACTTC; CDR3 protein: CASSYRLGPWPQYF
clone size: -; V gene: TRBV9; D gene: TRBD2; CDR3 length: 16; J gene: TRBJ2-2; CDR3 DNA: TGTGCCAGCAGCGTCGGTAGCGGGACACACACCGGGGAGCTGTTTTTT; CDR3 protein: CASSVGSGTHTGELFF
clone size: -; V gene: TRBV14; D gene: -; CDR3 length: 13; J gene: TRBJ2-1; CDR3 DNA: TGTGCCAGCAGCGCCCACAACTACAATGAGCAGTTCTTC; CDR3 protein: CASSAHNYNEQFF
clone size: -; V gene: TRBV6-5; D gene: TRBD1; CDR3 length: 15; J gene: TRBJ1-5; CDR3 DNA: TGTGCCAGCAGGGGGGATCGACAGGGGAATCAGCCCCAGCATTTT; CDR3 protein: CASRGDRQGNQPQHF
clone size: -; V gene: TRBV6-5; D gene: -; CDR3 length: 14; J gene: TRBJ1-2; CDR3 DNA: TGTGCCAGCAAATCCGGGAACACTAACTATGGCTACACCTTC; CDR3 protein: CASKSGNTNYGYTF
clone size: -; V gene: TRBV18; D gene: -; CDR3 length: 14; J gene: TRBJ2-7; CDR3 DNA: TGTGCCAGCTCACTTGACCAATCCCTGGGCGAGCAGTACTTC; CDR3 protein: CASSLDQSLGEQYF
clone size: -; V gene: TRBV7-2; D gene: TRBD1; CDR3 length: 15; J gene: TRBJ2-7; CDR3 DNA: TGTGCCAGCAGCTCGGTACAGGGGGCTAGCTACGAGCAGTACTTC; CDR3 protein: CASSSVQGASYEQYF
clone size: -; V gene: TRBV5-1; D gene: -; CDR3 length: 13; J gene: TRBJ2-7; CDR3 DNA: TGCGCCAGCAGCTTGGCCCCTCCAGACGAGCAGTACTTC; CDR3 protein: CASSLAPPDEQYF
clone size: medium-sized; V gene: TRBV27; D gene: TRBD2; CDR3 length: 17; J gene: TRBJ2-7; CDR3 DNA: TGTGCCAGCAGTTTCCTGGGACTAGCGGGAAAGGAGGGCGAGCAGTACTTC; CDR3 protein: CASSFLGLAGKEGEQYF
clone size: few; V gene: TRBV6-1; D gene: TRBD2; CDR3 length: 20; J gene: TRBJ2-4; CDR3 DNA: TGTGCCAGCAGTGAAGCTTTGTGGTTGGGGGGGAGTGGTGCCAAAAACATTCAGTACTTC; CDR3 protein: CASSEALWLGGSGAKNIQYF
clone size: -; V gene: TRBV6-4; D gene: TRBD1; CDR3 length: 12; J gene: TRBJ2-5; CDR3 DNA: TGTGCCACCGGGACAGGCTGGGGGGTCCAGTACTTC; CDR3 protein: CATGTGWGVQYF
clone size: -; V gene: TRBV4-3; D gene: TRBD1; CDR3 length: 15; J gene: TRBJ1-6; CDR3 DNA: TGCGCCAGCAGCCAAGCTGGGACAGAGAATTCACCCCTCCACTTT; CDR3 protein: CASSQAGTENSPLHF
clone size: few; V gene: TRBV27; D gene: -; CDR3 length: 14; J gene: TRBJ2-4; CDR3 DNA: TGTGCCAGCAGCCCAGATCTAGCCAAAAACATTCAGTACTTC; CDR3 protein: CASSPDLAKNIQYF
clone size: -; V gene: TRBV10-1; D gene: TRBD1; CDR3 length: 13; J gene: TRBJ1-4; CDR3 DNA: TGCGCCAGCTATGGACAGGGCCATGAAAAACTGTTTTTT; CDR3 protein: CASYGQGHEKLFF
clone size: -; V gene: TRBV5-5; D gene: -; CDR3 length: 11; J gene: TRBJ2-2; CDR3 DNA: TGTGCCAGCAGCTCCGAGTCTGAGCTGTTTTTT; CDR3 protein: CASSSESELFF
clone size: -; V gene: TRBV29-1; D gene: TRBD1; CDR3 length: 14; J gene: TRBJ2-7; CDR3 DNA: TGCAGCGTTAGGGACAGGGGACTCCACTACGAGCAGTACTTC; CDR3 protein: CSVRDRGLHYEQYF
clone size: -; V gene: TRBV5-4; D gene: TRBD2; CDR3 length: 15; J gene: TRBJ2-3; CDR3 DNA: TGTGCCAGCAGCCGTAGCGGGGGGACCACAGATACGCAGTATTTT; CDR3 protein: CASSRSGGTTDTQYF
clone size: few; V gene: TRBV11-1; D gene: -; CDR3 length: 17; J gene: TRBJ2-7; CDR3 DNA: TGTGCCAGCAGCTTTCTAAGTTCGGCAGGGGCCCCCTACGAGCAGTACTTC; CDR3 protein: CASSFLSSAGAPYEQYF
clone size: -; V gene: TRBV19; D gene: -; CDR3 length: 17; J gene: TRBJ1-3; CDR3 DNA: TGTGCCAGTAGTATCGCCCGACTCAGAGATTCTGGAAACACCATATATTTT; CDR3 protein: CASSIARLRDSGNTIYF
clone size: -; V gene: TRBV6-1; D gene: -; CDR3 length: 12; J gene: TRBJ1-5; CDR3 DNA: TGTGCCGGGCGGTCGAAGAATCAGCCCCAGCATTTT; CDR3 protein: CAGRSKNQPQHF
clone size: -; V gene: TRBV5-4; D gene: TRBD1; CDR3 length: 16; J gene: TRBJ2-3; CDR3 DNA: TGTGCCAGCAGGCCCTCACAGGGGGTGAGCACAGATACGCAGTATTTT; CDR3 protein: CASRPSQGVSTDTQYF
clone size: few; V gene: TRBV28; D gene: -; CDR3 length: 11; J gene: TRBJ1-1; CDR3 DNA: TGTGCCAGCAGTTTATACACGGGTGCTTTCTTT; CDR3 protein: CASSLYTGAFF
clone size: -; V gene: TRBV6-5; D gene: TRBD2; CDR3 length: 16; J gene: TRBJ2-5; CDR3 DNA: TGTGCCAGCAGTTACTCGACTAGCGGGAGGCCCCAGACCCAGTACTTC; CDR3 protein: CASSYSTSGRPQTQYF
clone size: -; V gene: TRBV7-9; D gene: TRBD1; CDR3 length: 15; J gene: TRBJ1-4; CDR3 DNA: TGTGCCAGCAGCTTAGTTGCGACAGGGGGTGAAAAACTGTTTTTT; CDR3 protein: CASSLVATGGEKLFF
clone size: -; V gene: TRBV28; D gene: TRBD1; CDR3 length: 15; J gene: TRBJ2-5; CDR3 DNA: TGTGCCAGCAGAACCGGGACAGGGTTGATCGAGACCCAGTACTTC; CDR3 protein: CASRTGTGLIETQYF
clone size: -; V gene: TRBV7-8; D gene: -; CDR3 length: 16; J gene: TRBJ1-2; CDR3 DNA: TGTGCCAGCAGCTTAGGAGGACAGCTCCTTCCATATGGCTACACCTTC; CDR3 protein: CASSLGGQLLPYGYTF
clone size: -; V gene: TRBV10-3; D gene: TRBD1; CDR3 length: 13; J gene: TRBJ1-3; CDR3 DNA: TGTGCCACCACAGGGGGCTCTAGAAACACCATATATTTT; CDR3 protein: CATTGGSRNTIYF
clone size: -; V gene: TRBV7-6; D gene: TRBD1; CDR3 length: 14; J gene: TRBJ1-1; CDR3 DNA: TGTGCCAGCAGCTTAGAAGGGGGCTACACTGAAGCTTTCTTT; CDR3 protein: CASSLEGGYTEAFF
clone size: -; V gene: TRBV19; D gene: TRBD1; CDR3 length: 15; J gene: TRBJ2-1; CDR3 DNA: TGTGCCAGTAAGGCGGACAGGAGCTCCTACAATGAGCAGTTCTTC; CDR3 protein: CASKADRSSYNEQFF
clone size: -; V gene: TRBV12-5; D gene: -; CDR3 length: 13; J gene: TRBJ2-1; CDR3 DNA: TGTGCTAGTGGTTTGGTCCCTGGGGATGAGCAGTTCTTC; CDR3 protein: CASGLVPGDEQFF
clone size: -; V gene: TRBV12-2; D gene: -; CDR3 length: 15; J gene: TRBJ2-7; CDR3 DNA: TGTGCAAGTCGCTTTGACACGGAGAGCTCCTACGAGCAGTACTTC; CDR3 protein: CASRFDTESSYEQYF